This TCR beta chain emerged from a study of T cell changes during pregnancy in multiple sclerosis. The method was immunoSEQ multiplex PCR; TCRdb's version includes in-frame clones alone and lacks a portion of them. The table records 100,000 or so clones, 90% to 95% of them present only once. The CDR3 is 14 residues long. V shed 6 bases and J shed 7 bases, with 18 bases lying between them. Germline CDR1 and CDR2: LNHDA and SQIVND (reference sequence). The sequence came from a female donor with multiple sclerosis, enrolled in a pregnancy study. The sample here was peripheral blood, taken in the first trimester of pregnancy. This rearrangement joins TRBV19 to TRBJ1-1, with TRBD1 as a possible D gene (6 bases). Here the CDR3 reads CASSGRGGFGEAFF. In DNA form, the CDR3 reads TGTGCCAGTAGCGGTAGAGGGGGTTTCGGTGAAGCTTTCTTT.